This T cell receptor beta chain came from a study of T cells in Graves' hyperthyroidism and ophthalmopathy. This clonotype came up many times. Germline values: CDR1 MNHEY, CDR2 SMNVEV (reference sequence). The ends lost 5 bases at V and 6 bases at J; junction bases unmatched: 5. The CDR3 loop spans 14 amino acids. The study left out patients who had uncontrolled infection, other autoimmune disease, pregnancy or lactation. From RNA transcripts, TCR beta CDR3 regions were amplified. The HTBI primer set was used in a first-round RT-PCR of the TCR CDR3. TCRdb redid the calling of the multiplex PCR reads with MiXCR, one entry per CDR3 protein. Seen here are about 690,000 distinct CDR3 sequences, approximately 15% observed once, and the top ten hold less than 20%.

The gene calls are TRBV27 and TRBJ1-5; 9 bases are shared with TRBD1. Material for sequencing was blood. This sequence originates from a man aged 45 to 65 with Graves' hyperthyroidism. The CDR3 reads CASSRTGASQPQHF. The CDR3 DNA sequence: TGTGCCAGCAGTCGGACAGGGGCGTCTCAGCCCCAGCATTTT.